This T cell receptor (beta chain) emerged from a study of blood T cell repertoires in COVID-19. Study-level background: Donors in the United States, Italy and Spain gave samples during acute or convalescent COVID-19. From T cells, B-cell-depleted T cells, or PBMCs came the material, which was cDNA or gDNA.

The CDR3 consists of 18 residues. V was clipped by 1 base and J by 6 bases; unmatched bases: 9. Per germline, CDR1 SGHDN and CDR2 FVKESK. Sequencing used immunoSEQ multiplex PCR; TCRdb keeps in-frame clones, though not all of them. The data contain more than 85,000 clones, 85% to 90% of them singletons. The chain uses TRBV14 and TRBJ2-1, with 13 bases matching TRBD2. This receptor was obtained from a woman between 45 and 60 years old with acute or convalescent COVID-19. Sequenced sample: peripheral blood. The CDR3 DNA reads as TGTGCCAGCAGCCAAGGCCGATGGGGACTAGCGGGATCCAATGAGCAGTTCTTC. Its translation is CASSQGRWGLAGSNEQFF.